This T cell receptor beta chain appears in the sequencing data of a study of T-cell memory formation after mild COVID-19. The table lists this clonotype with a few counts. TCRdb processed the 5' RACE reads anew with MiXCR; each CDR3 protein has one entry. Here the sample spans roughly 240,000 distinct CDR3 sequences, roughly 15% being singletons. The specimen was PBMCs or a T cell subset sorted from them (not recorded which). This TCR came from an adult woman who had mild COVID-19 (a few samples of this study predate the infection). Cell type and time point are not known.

The CDR3 DNA sequence: TGTGCCAGCAGCTTAGTGGCGGCGGGAACAGATACGCAGTATTTT. Its protein product is CASSLVAAGTDTQYF. The gene calls are TRBV7-2 and TRBJ2-3; tentatively, D is TRBD2 (6 bases). V lost 1 base, J lost 3 bases, and 11 bases lay in between. Germline loops: CDR1 SGHTA, CDR2 FQGNSA. The CDR3 runs to 15 residues.